This is a list of T cell receptor beta chains from one sample in a study of spatial heterogeneity in lung cancer. A single record per CDR3 protein comes from TCRdb applying MiXCR to the 5' RACE reads. This sample has 90,000 to 95,000 distinct CDR3 sequences, with approximately 12% found just once. Here the sequenced sample was PBMCs, taken at surgery. Source of these receptors: a male donor with early-stage non-small cell lung cancer. Each CDR3 is given with its conserved first and last residue. The D gene is left open where the match is weak. Rows may omit the clone size; those that give it use once, few, many or a size class.

j_gene: TRBJ1-1; v_gene: TRBV27; d_gene: -; abundance: -; CDR3aa: CASSPFPGTIPSWAEAFF; CDR3nt: TGTGCCAGCAGTCCCTTTCCCGGGACAATCCCTTCTTGGGCTGAAGCTTTCTTT
j_gene: TRBJ1-5; v_gene: TRBV7-2; d_gene: TRBD1; abundance: few; CDR3aa: CASSRGQGENQPQHF; CDR3nt: TGTGCCAGCAGCCGAGGACAGGGGGAAAATCAGCCCCAGCATTTT
j_gene: TRBJ2-5; v_gene: TRBV7-2; d_gene: TRBD2; abundance: -; CDR3aa: CASSPGLAVETQYF; CDR3nt: TGTGCCAGCAGCCCGGGACTAGCGGTAGAGACCCAGTACTTC
j_gene: TRBJ2-2; v_gene: TRBV28; d_gene: -; abundance: -; CDR3aa: CASSQSPANTGELFF; CDR3nt: TGTGCCAGCAGTCAATCCCCTGCGAACACCGGGGAGCTGTTTTTT
j_gene: TRBJ2-3; v_gene: TRBV5-6; d_gene: -; abundance: -; CDR3aa: CASSLPSPGPQPTDTQYF; CDR3nt: TGTGCCAGCAGCTTGCCCTCACCCGGCCCGCAACCCACAGATACGCAGTATTTT
j_gene: TRBJ2-1; v_gene: TRBV7-9; d_gene: -; abundance: -; CDR3aa: CASNSVSSPYNEQFF; CDR3nt: TGTGCCAGCAACTCAGTGTCGAGCCCCTACAATGAGCAGTTCTTC
j_gene: TRBJ1-1; v_gene: TRBV7-9; d_gene: TRBD1; abundance: few; CDR3aa: CASSPWTGTTEAFF; CDR3nt: TGTGCCAGCAGCCCTTGGACAGGGACCACTGAAGCTTTCTTT
j_gene: TRBJ2-5; v_gene: TRBV20-1; d_gene: -; abundance: few; CDR3aa: CSAEAASRLGETQYF; CDR3nt: TGCAGTGCCGAGGCGGCTTCCCGACTCGGGGAGACCCAGTACTTC
j_gene: TRBJ1-1; v_gene: TRBV20-1; d_gene: TRBD1; abundance: few; CDR3aa: CSGETGGDDTEAFF; CDR3nt: TGCAGTGGTGAGACAGGGGGCGACGACACTGAAGCTTTCTTT
j_gene: TRBJ2-5; v_gene: TRBV7-9; d_gene: TRBD2; abundance: few; CDR3aa: CASRPTSGGLQETQYF; CDR3nt: TGTGCCAGCAGACCGACTAGCGGGGGCCTACAAGAGACCCAGTACTTC
j_gene: TRBJ1-2; v_gene: TRBV9; d_gene: -; abundance: few; CDR3aa: CASGRGYGYTF; CDR3nt: TGTGCCAGCGGGAGGGGCTATGGCTACACCTTC
j_gene: TRBJ2-5; v_gene: TRBV7-2; d_gene: TRBD2; abundance: -; CDR3aa: CASSSASGGAKTQYF; CDR3nt: TGTGCCAGCAGCTCGGCTAGCGGGGGGGCTAAGACCCAGTACTTC
j_gene: TRBJ1-1; v_gene: TRBV7-3; d_gene: -; abundance: -; CDR3aa: CASSLRGPGLSEAFF; CDR3nt: TGTGCCAGCAGCTTAAGGGGCCCGGGTTTATCTGAAGCTTTCTTT
j_gene: TRBJ1-5; v_gene: TRBV6-2/TRBV6-3; d_gene: -; abundance: many; CDR3aa: CASRLGGHGPQHF; CDR3nt: TGTGCCAGCAGACTGGGCGGCCATGGGCCCCAGCATTTT
j_gene: TRBJ2-5; v_gene: TRBV11-2; d_gene: -; abundance: -; CDR3aa: CASSLDRPGTETQYF; CDR3nt: TGTGCCAGCAGCTTAGATCGTCCAGGGACGGAGACCCAGTACTTC
j_gene: TRBJ2-5; v_gene: TRBV5-1; d_gene: -; abundance: few; CDR3aa: CASSLAVGGETQYF; CDR3nt: TGCGCCAGCAGCTTGGCCGTCGGGGGTGAGACCCAGTACTTC
j_gene: TRBJ2-3; v_gene: TRBV29-1; d_gene: TRBD2; abundance: few; CDR3aa: CSPGGGQSTDTQYF; CDR3nt: TGCAGCCCCGGGGGGGGCCAGAGCACAGATACGCAGTATTTT
j_gene: TRBJ1-3; v_gene: TRBV3-1; d_gene: -; abundance: few; CDR3aa: CASSQGLRGNTIYF; CDR3nt: TGTGCCAGCAGCCAAGGGTTAAGGGGAAACACCATATATTTT
j_gene: TRBJ2-1; v_gene: TRBV10-3; d_gene: -; abundance: few; CDR3aa: CAISESGGYEQFF; CDR3nt: TGTGCCATCAGTGAGTCGGGGGGTTATGAGCAGTTCTTC
j_gene: TRBJ1-6; v_gene: TRBV12-3/TRBV12-4; d_gene: TRBD1; abundance: -; CDR3aa: CASSLGQGSPLHF; CDR3nt: TGTGCCAGCAGTCTAGGACAGGGCAGTCCCCTCCACTTT
j_gene: TRBJ2-2; v_gene: TRBV20-1; d_gene: TRBD2; abundance: few; CDR3aa: CSARRGRAAGELFF; CDR3nt: TGCAGTGCTAGACGTGGGAGGGCCGCCGGGGAGCTGTTTTTT
j_gene: TRBJ2-3; v_gene: TRBV6-2/TRBV6-3; d_gene: -; abundance: -; CDR3aa: CASTFTGTYTDTQYF; CDR3nt: TGTGCCAGCACATTTACCGGGACTTACACAGATACGCAGTATTTT
j_gene: TRBJ2-3; v_gene: TRBV29-1; d_gene: -; abundance: few; CDR3aa: CSPTRFSQATQYF; CDR3nt: TGCAGCCCAACCCGATTTTCACAAGCTACGCAGTATTTT
j_gene: TRBJ1-6; v_gene: TRBV5-8; d_gene: -; abundance: -; CDR3aa: CASSWGLLDSPLHF; CDR3nt: TGTGCCAGCAGCTGGGGACTGCTGGATTCACCCCTCCACTTT
j_gene: TRBJ2-1; v_gene: TRBV28; d_gene: TRBD2; abundance: few; CDR3aa: CASTPRLAGYNEQFF; CDR3nt: TGTGCCAGCACTCCCAGACTAGCGGGATACAATGAGCAGTTCTTC
j_gene: TRBJ1-5; v_gene: TRBV3-1; d_gene: -; abundance: -; CDR3aa: CVSSQGVGFSNQPQHF; CDR3nt: TGTGTCAGCAGCCAAGGTGTCGGGTTTAGCAATCAGCCCCAGCATTTT
j_gene: TRBJ2-7; v_gene: TRBV9; d_gene: -; abundance: few; CDR3aa: CASSGTNSYEQYF; CDR3nt: TGTGCCAGCAGCGGGACAAACTCCTACGAGCAGTACTTC
j_gene: TRBJ1-5; v_gene: TRBV27; d_gene: TRBD1; abundance: -; CDR3aa: CASSLYSGQGGRQPQHF; CDR3nt: TGTGCCAGCAGTCTTTATTCGGGACAGGGTGGTCGTCAGCCCCAGCATTTT
j_gene: TRBJ2-2; v_gene: TRBV3-1; d_gene: -; abundance: many; CDR3aa: CASSLQGVGTGELFF; CDR3nt: TGTGCCAGCAGCCTCCAGGGCGTTGGCACCGGGGAGCTGTTTTTT
j_gene: TRBJ2-7; v_gene: TRBV13; d_gene: -; abundance: few; CDR3aa: CASSSNLGTAEF; CDR3nt: TGTGCCAGCAGCTCGAATCTCGGGACGGCCGAATTC
j_gene: TRBJ2-3; v_gene: TRBV20-1; d_gene: TRBD2; abundance: many; CDR3aa: CSARVRAGRTDTQYF; CDR3nt: TGCAGTGCTAGAGTTAGAGCGGGACGCACAGATACGCAGTATTTT
j_gene: TRBJ2-6; v_gene: TRBV25-1; d_gene: TRBD1; abundance: -; CDR3aa: CASSRGRVGANVLTF; CDR3nt: TGTGCCAGCAGCAGGGGGCGGGTTGGGGCCAACGTCCTGACTTTC
j_gene: TRBJ1-3; v_gene: TRBV10-3; d_gene: -; abundance: many; CDR3aa: CAITTGTGNTIYF; CDR3nt: TGTGCCATCACTACAGGGACTGGAAACACCATATATTTT
j_gene: TRBJ2-3; v_gene: TRBV12-3/TRBV12-4; d_gene: TRBD2; abundance: -; CDR3aa: CASSWSGGAKGDTQYF; CDR3nt: TGTGCCAGCAGTTGGAGCGGGGGGGCCAAAGGAGATACGCAGTATTTT
j_gene: TRBJ2-5; v_gene: TRBV7-2; d_gene: TRBD2; abundance: many; CDR3aa: CASSLPTSGTETQYF; CDR3nt: TGTGCCAGCAGCTTACCGACTAGCGGGACGGAGACCCAGTACTTC
j_gene: TRBJ1-1; v_gene: TRBV5-5; d_gene: -; abundance: -; CDR3aa: CASSLVRGITEAFF; CDR3nt: TGTGCCAGCAGCTTAGTCAGGGGAATAACTGAAGCTTTCTTT
j_gene: TRBJ2-7; v_gene: TRBV11-2; d_gene: TRBD2; abundance: -; CDR3aa: CASSFSGLAGGTSYEQYF; CDR3nt: TGTGCCAGCAGCTTTTCGGGACTAGCGGGGGGAACCTCCTACGAGCAGTACTTC
j_gene: TRBJ2-3; v_gene: TRBV5-1; d_gene: TRBD1; abundance: -; CDR3aa: CASRDRGTDTQYF; CDR3nt: TGCGCCAGCAGGGACAGGGGAACAGATACGCAGTATTTT
j_gene: TRBJ2-3; v_gene: TRBV6-2/TRBV6-3; d_gene: -; abundance: few; CDR3aa: CASVRDSTDTQYF; CDR3nt: TGTGCCAGCGTTCGTGATAGCACAGATACGCAGTATTTT
j_gene: TRBJ2-3; v_gene: TRBV9; d_gene: TRBD1; abundance: few; CDR3aa: CASSTGQGRSDTQYF; CDR3nt: TGTGCCAGCAGCACCGGACAGGGGAGGTCAGATACGCAGTATTTT
j_gene: TRBJ2-7; v_gene: TRBV6-2/TRBV6-3; d_gene: -; abundance: many; CDR3aa: CASSWGPYEQYF; CDR3nt: TGTGCCAGCAGTTGGGGCCCCTACGAGCAGTACTTC